The 22 T cell receptor beta chains presented below share a single source sample, sequenced in a study of T cells in Graves' hyperthyroidism and ophthalmopathy. The TCR beta CDR3 regions underwent amplification using RNA transcripts as the source. When the TCR CDR3 underwent first-round RT-PCR, the HTBI primer set was used. MiXCR was run by TCRdb on the multiplex PCR reads, yielding one entry per CDR3 protein. The sample carries over 200,000 distinct CDR3 sequences, just over 14% recorded once. What was sequenced was blood. The receptors stem from a woman aged 40 to 49 with Graves' hyperthyroidism that later progressed to Graves' ophthalmopathy.

This clonotype occurred many times. This chain connects TRBV20-1 to TRBJ2-1; D might be TRBD1 or TRBD2, each matching 5 bases. Germline-derived CDR1 and CDR2 are DFQATT and SNEGSKA (reference sequence). CDR3 length: 17 amino acids. Trimming removed 3 bases from V and 2 bases from J, with 20 bases in between. This chain's CDR3 is CSARGGGSSVPYNEQFF. The CDR3 coding sequence is TGCAGTGCTAGGGGTGGGGGAAGTAGCGTACCCTACAATGAGCAGTTCTTC.

The J gene is TRBJ2-7, the V gene TRBV28; TRBD2 agrees at 7 bases. J was trimmed by 2 bases and V by 5 bases; bases with no gene match: 9. CDR1 and CDR2 from the germline V gene are MDHEN and SYDVKM. CDR3 size: 15 residues. CDR3 sequence reads: CASSPLAGATYEQYF. The DNA for the CDR3 is TGTGCCAGCAGTCCCCTCGCGGGAGCAACCTACGAGCAGTACTTC.

This clonotype was observed at least ten times. The chain employs TRBV11-2 and TRBJ1-1; D may be TRBD1 (5 bases). This CDR3 is built from 15 residues. Trimming pared 2 bases from V and 1 base from J, leaving 11 bases between. The germline CDR1 and CDR2 sequences are SGHAT and FQNNGV. This chain's CDR3 is CASSLMKGRNTEAFF. For the CDR3, the DNA is TGTGCCAGCAGCTTAATGAAGGGGCGGAACACTGAAGCTTTCTTT.

This clonotype was recorded at least ten times. The chain employs TRBV18 and TRBJ2-2, with D unclear. V lost 0 bases and J lost 0, with 5 bases in between. The germline CDR1 and CDR2 sequences are KGHSH and LQKENI. The CDR3 totals 15 residues. CDR3 in amino acids: CASSPPGTNTGELFF. The CDR3 DNA reads as TGTGCCAGCTCACCACCGGGGACGAACACCGGGGAGCTGTTTTTT.

This clonotype was seen many times. The genes are TRBV6-5 and TRBJ2-4; D perhaps matches TRBD2 (6 bases). The germline V gene encodes CDR1 MNHEY and CDR2 SVGAGI. The germline V and J ends were trimmed by 0 bases and 9 bases, with 9 bases remaining between them. CDR3 length: 13 amino acids. The CDR3 sequence is CASSYSEGGIQYF. CDR3 nucleotides: TGTGCCAGCAGTTACTCGGAGGGAGGCATTCAGTACTTC.

This clonotype was detected only a few times. The chain employs TRBV3-1 and TRBJ2-2; TRBD2 agrees at 7 bases. CDR1 and CDR2 from the germline V gene are LGHDT and YNNKEL (reference sequence). V trimming: 3 bases; J trimming: 7 bases; junction bases outside the gene matches: 14. This CDR3 comprises 17 residues. CDR3 sequence: CASSHSERRGRGGELFF. CDR3 sequence (DNA): TGTGCCAGCAGCCACTCTGAGCGGCGGGGGAGGGGCGGGGAGCTGTTTTTT.

This clonotype appeared many times. The chain is built from TRBV30 and TRBJ2-7, with 9 bases lining up with TRBD1. After removal of 2 bases from V and 3 bases from J, the junction contained 5 bases not matched to a gene. This CDR3 region has 14 residues. CDR1 and CDR2 (germline): GTSNPN, SVGIG (reference sequence). CDR3 amino acids: CAWSITGGVYEQYF. CDR3 DNA sequence: TGTGCCTGGAGTATCACAGGGGGCGTCTACGAGCAGTACTTC. The entire variable domain, with the rest obtained from reference TRBV30 and TRBJ2-7, is as follows: SQTIHQWPATLVQPVGSPLSLECTVEGTSNPNLYWYRQAAGRGLQLLFYSVGIGQISSEVPQNLSASRPQDRQFILSSKKLLLSDSGFYLCAWSITGGVYEQYFGPGTRLTVT.

This clonotype came up many times. This chain links TRBV11-2 with TRBJ1-5, with 7 positions matching TRBD1. The germline V gene encodes CDR1 SGHAT and CDR2 FQNNGV. The CDR3 consists of 15 residues. The junction had 5 bases not matched to a gene; V was cut back by 3 bases and J by 3 bases. In DNA form, the CDR3 reads TGTGCCAGCAGCTTGGCAGGGGGTATCAATCAGCCCCAGCATTTT. It specifies CASSLAGGINQPQHF.

The chain's CDR3 is CASSLDFDRVYEQFF. The CDR3 bases are TGTGCCAGCAGCTTAGATTTCGACAGGGTATATGAGCAGTTCTTC. J is TRBJ2-1 and V is TRBV7-2; 7 nucleotides line up with TRBD1. The CDR3 consists of 15 residues. Germline V gene sequence: CDR1 SGHTA, CDR2 FQGNSA. J gave up 8 bases and V 1 base, and 8 bases lay outside the gene matches. The full variable domain, its missing parts supplied by reference TRBV7-2 and TRBJ2-1, is GAGVSQSPSNKVTEKGKDVELRCDPISGHTALYWYRQSLGQGLEFLIYFQGNSAPDKSGLPSDRFSAERTGGSVSTLTIQRTQQEDSAVYLCASSLDFDRVYEQFFGPGTRLTVL.

This clonotype has a count of ten or more. V gene TRBV20-1 combines with J gene TRBJ2-5, with D perhaps assigned TRBD1 or TRBD2 (5 bases each). Germline V CDR1 and CDR2: DFQATT, SNEGSKA (reference sequence). The ends were cut back, 1 base at V and 5 bases at J, with 11 bases in the middle. CDR3 length: 13 residues. CDR3 amino acids: CSARGGVGETQYF. The DNA of the CDR3 is TGCAGTGCTAGAGGAGGGGTTGGGGAGACCCAGTACTTC.

A few counts support this clonotype. The chain carries TRBV3-1 and TRBJ1-1; unclear D gene. This CDR3 has 12 amino acids. The V gene lost 1 base and the J gene lost 6 bases, with 6 bases spanning the gap. Germline lookup yields CDR1 LGHDT and CDR2 YNNKEL (reference sequence). CDR3 nucleotide sequence: TGTGCCAGCAGCCAAGTCGCCTCTGAAGCTTTCTTT. Its translation: CASSQVASEAFF.

The sample holds many counts of this clonotype. The chain links TRBV6-1 to TRBJ1-6; 10 positions match TRBD1. V lost 6 bases to trimming and J lost 4 bases; unmatched junction nucleotides: 15. This CDR3 spans 19 amino acids. Germline V gives CDR1 MNHNS, CDR2 SASEGT. The CDR3 loop reads CASSFELRTGGLYNSPLHF. The CDR3 nucleotides read TGTGCCAGCAGCTTCGAACTGAGGACAGGGGGGCTTTATAATTCACCCCTCCACTTT.

In its sample, this clonotype was seen many times. This sequence joins TRBV11-2 and TRBJ2-7; D assignment may be TRBD1 or TRBD2 (5 bases each). CDR1 and CDR2 from the germline V gene are SGHAT and FQNNGV. The V and J ends lost 1 base and 8 bases respectively, with 18 bases between them. The CDR3 is 15 residues long. In DNA form, the CDR3 reads TGTGCCAGCAGCTTAGGAGGGAGCCAGGGATTCAAGCAGTACTTC. Translating gives CASSLGGSQGFKQYF. Combining the CDR3 with reference TRBV11-2 and TRBJ2-7 gives the whole variable domain EAGVAQSPRYKIIEKRQSVAFWCNPISGHATLYWYQQILGQGPKLLIQFQNNGVVDDSQLPKDRFSAERLKGVDSTLKIQPAKLEDSAVYLCASSLGGSQGFKQYFGPGTRLTVT.

This clonotype was detected a few times. This chain joins TRBV5-1 and TRBJ2-1; no clear D gene. The CDR3 loop spans 12 amino acids. The germline V gene has CDR1 SGHRS and CDR2 YFSETQ. V was pared by 3 bases and J by 7 bases, with 8 bases between. Here the CDR3 reads CASSSSRNEQFF. The CDR3 region has the DNA TGCGCCAGCAGCTCTTCCCGAAATGAGCAGTTCTTC.

This clonotype was counted ten times or more. The V gene is TRBV7-9, the J gene TRBJ2-3; D is perhaps TRBD2 (7 bases). Trimming left V 1 base short and J 2 bases short, with 19 bases between. The CDR3 runs to 18 residues. CDR1 is SEHNR and CDR2 is FQNEAQ in the germline V gene (reference sequence). The CDR3 DNA sequence: TGTGCCAGCAGCTTAGGCGAGGGGGGGCCTATAATCACAGATACGCAGTATTTT. It specifies CASSLGEGGPIITDTQYF.

This clonotype was seen at least ten times. V gene TRBV2 combines with J gene TRBJ2-5, with 9 bases fitting TRBD2. The CDR3 contains 15 residues. Germline V gene lookup returns CDR1 SNHLY and CDR2 FYNNEI. Trimming cost V 4 bases and J 5 bases; bases outside gene matches: 8. CDR3 sequence reads: CASSGLLAGEETQYF. CDR3 bases: TGTGCCAGCAGTGGGTTATTAGCGGGAGAGGAGACCCAGTACTTC.

The chain is built from TRBV18 and TRBJ1-5; no firm D call. Deletions cut 3 bases from V and 5 bases from J, with 8 bases between. The CDR3 has 13 residues. Per germline, CDR1 KGHSH and CDR2 LQKENI. CDR3 residues: CASSPTRDQPQHF. DNA of the CDR3: TGTGCCAGCTCACCGACACGGGATCAGCCCCAGCATTTT.

This clonotype has at least ten counts. The chain is built from TRBV29-1 and TRBJ2-6; D remains unclear. V was shortened by 2 bases and J by 1 base, with 3 bases between the two germline ends. Germline loops: CDR1 SQVTM, CDR2 ANQGSEA. The CDR3 contains 13 residues. This chain's CDR3 is CSVEQSGANVLTF. The CDR3 DNA is TGCAGCGTTGAACAGTCTGGGGCCAACGTCCTGACTTTC. Full variable domain (remainder filled in from reference TRBV29-1 and TRBJ2-6): SAVISQKPSRDICQRGTSLTIQCQVDSQVTMMFWYRQQPGQSLTLIATANQGSEATYESGFVIDKFPISRPNLTFSTLTVSNMSPEDSSIYLCSVEQSGANVLTFGAGSRLTVL.

The chain joins TRBV19 to TRBJ2-3; a possible D gene is TRBD1 (6 bases). Germline V gene data show CDR1 as LNHDA and CDR2 as SQIVND (reference sequence). The CDR3 runs 15 residues. The V end was cut by 2 bases, the J end by 0 bases, with 9 bases between. CDR3 DNA: TGTGCCAGTAGTATAATCGGACAGAGCACAGATACGCAGTATTTT. It yields the protein CASSIIGQSTDTQYF.

This clonotype was recorded at least ten times. The rearrangement links TRBV12-3 or TRBV12-4 to TRBJ1-3, with unresolved D. V dropped 11 bases and J dropped 6 bases, with 17 bases sitting between them. CDR3 length equals 13 residues. CDR3 sequence (DNA): TGTGCCTCGACCATATCTCTGGAAAACACCATATATTTT. Its translation is CASTISLENTIYF.

The table lists this clonotype with many counts. CDR3 sequence: CASSDGLAGLGEQYF. The CDR3 DNA follows: TGTGCCAGCAGCGACGGTTTGGCGGGACTGGGTGAGCAGTACTTC. The rearrangement uses TRBV7-9 and TRBJ2-7; weak D call: TRBD2 (6 bases). V lost 5 bases and J 7 bases, leaving 21 bases between the germline ends. The CDR3 is 15 residues long. The germline CDR1 and CDR2 sequences are SEHNR and FQNEAQ (reference sequence).

In this sample, this clonotype turned up many times. The CDR3 is CASSFVRGTMQETQYF. CDR3 sequence (DNA): TGTGCCAGCAGTTTTGTACGGGGGACCATGCAAGAGACCCAGTACTTC. This sequence joins TRBV28 and TRBJ2-5; perhaps TRBD2 as D (6 bases). Germline V CDR1 and CDR2: MDHEN, SYDVKM. V lost 3 bases to trimming and J lost 2 bases, with 16 bases between them. The CDR3 is made up of 16 amino acids.